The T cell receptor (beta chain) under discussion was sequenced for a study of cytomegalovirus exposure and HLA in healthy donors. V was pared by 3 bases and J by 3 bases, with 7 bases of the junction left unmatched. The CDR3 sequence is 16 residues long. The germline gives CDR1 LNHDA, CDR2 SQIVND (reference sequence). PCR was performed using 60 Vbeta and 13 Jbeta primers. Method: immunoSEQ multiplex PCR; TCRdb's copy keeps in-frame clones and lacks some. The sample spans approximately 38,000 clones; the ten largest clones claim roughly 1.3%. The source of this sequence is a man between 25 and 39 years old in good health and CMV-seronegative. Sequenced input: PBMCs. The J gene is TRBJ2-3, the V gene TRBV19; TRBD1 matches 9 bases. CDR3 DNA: TGTGCCAGTAGTATGGACAGGGGAATAGGGACAGATACGCAGTATTTT. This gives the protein CASSMDRGIGTDTQYF.